Listed below are T cell receptor beta chains from one sample, sequenced in a study of human T cells and chemical hapten exposure. TCRdb fed the RACE reads into MiXCR, producing one record per CDR3 protein. The repertoire holds around 380,000 distinct CDR3 sequences, with roughly 5% as singletons. The sequences come from whole blood, collected in connection with sensitization to the hapten diphenylcyclopropenone (DPC). The receptors originated from a woman between 45 and 60 years old with alopecia areata. Some clones in this sample may be carry-over from other donors' samples. The CDR3 runs from the conserved cysteine through the conserved F or W. Fields, in order: D gene, V gene, J gene, clone size, CDR3 protein, CDR3 DNA. A D gene is named only where the DNA matches it firmly. Expanded clones are given a class, and other clones once, few, many or no size at all.

D gene: NA; V gene: TRBV12-5; J gene: TRBJ2-1; clone size: many; CDR3 protein: CASGSTGYEQFF; CDR3 DNA: TGTGCTAGTGGCTCCACAGGGTATGAGCAGTTCTTC
D gene: NA; V gene: TRBV20-1; J gene: TRBJ2-7; clone size: few; CDR3 protein: CSAAFTVNSYEQYF; CDR3 DNA: TGCAGTGCCGCATTCACCGTAAACTCCTACGAGCAGTACTTC
D gene: NA; V gene: TRBV4-3; J gene: TRBJ2-3; clone size: many; CDR3 protein: CASSQSERDTQYF; CDR3 DNA: TGCGCCAGCAGCCAAAGTGAAAGGGATACGCAGTATTTT
D gene: NA; V gene: TRBV7-8; J gene: TRBJ1-1; clone size: NA; CDR3 protein: CASSLEAHMNTEAFF; CDR3 DNA: TGTGCCAGCAGCTTAGAGGCCCATATGAACACTGAAGCTTTCTTT
D gene: TRBD1; V gene: TRBV20-1; J gene: TRBJ1-5; clone size: many; CDR3 protein: CSARHPSFPGQGFQPQHF; CDR3 DNA: TGCAGTGCTAGGCACCCTTCGTTCCCGGGACAGGGATTTCAGCCCCAGCATTTT
D gene: TRBD1; V gene: TRBV6-1; J gene: TRBJ1-2; clone size: NA; CDR3 protein: CASRAKGDSIYGYTF; CDR3 DNA: TGTGCCAGCAGGGCCAAGGGGGACAGCATCTATGGCTACACCTTC
D gene: TRBD1; V gene: TRBV3-1; J gene: TRBJ1-1; clone size: NA; CDR3 protein: CASSQAGTGENTEAFF; CDR3 DNA: TGTGCCAGCAGCCAGGCTGGAACAGGGGAGAACACTGAAGCTTTCTTT
D gene: NA; V gene: TRBV7-2; J gene: TRBJ2-3; clone size: many; CDR3 protein: CASTEGQGPDTQYF; CDR3 DNA: TGTGCCAGCACCGAGGGGCAGGGCCCAGATACGCAGTATTTT
D gene: TRBD2; V gene: TRBV6-5; J gene: TRBJ2-1; clone size: many; CDR3 protein: CASSGGLAGGERNEQFF; CDR3 DNA: TGTGCCAGCAGTGGTGGACTAGCGGGAGGAGAACGCAATGAGCAGTTCTTC
D gene: TRBD2; V gene: TRBV29-1; J gene: TRBJ2-5; clone size: NA; CDR3 protein: CSVAGGAVGETQYF; CDR3 DNA: TGCAGCGTCGCGGGGGGGGCCGTTGGAGAGACCCAGTACTTC